This T cell receptor (beta chain) was observed in a study of blood T cell repertoires in COVID-19. Study background: Specimens from acute and convalescent COVID-19 originated in the United States, Italy and Spain. Sources were T cells, B-cell-depleted T cells, or PBMCs; the material itself was cDNA or gDNA.

At least ten counts were recorded for this clone. The CDR3 has 15 residues. Trimming took 5 bases from V and 6 from J, leaving 17 bases between them. CDR1 and CDR2 from the germline V gene are MNHEY and SVGEGT. It was during active infection that Seattle patients were enrolled and then longitudinally followed. Original processing methods: Amplifying reference gene primers gave estimates of nucleated cell counts. Libraries were prepared by immunoSEQ multiplex PCR; TCRdb keeps only in-frame clonotypes and omits some of them. Clone size and V and J calls were adopted from that table, with D and trimming inferred from the DNA. The sample includes more than 200,000 clones, around 89% of them seen just once.

The source of this sequence is a man aged 25 to 40 with COVID-19, enrolled during active disease. The sample was peripheral blood. The V and J genes are TRBV6-2 or TRBV6-3 and TRBJ2-1, with D tentatively TRBD2 (6 bases). The CDR3 spells CASSPRPDSGNEQFF. DNA for the CDR3: TGTGCCAGCAGTCCACGCCCTGATAGCGGCAATGAGCAGTTCTTC.